This T cell receptor (beta chain) was retrieved from a study of CD8 T cells in ankylosing spondylitis. This clonotype was seen repeatedly, ten times or more. TCRdb fed the 5' RACE reads into MiXCR, producing one record per CDR3 protein. This repertoire shows around 150,000 distinct CDR3 sequences, 9.5% to 13% found once; its top ten account for about 29%. Material: blood, either unsorted or a sorted T cell fraction (not recorded which). The receptor comes from a male donor with ankylosing spondylitis or in good health (not recorded which).

The CDR3 sequence: CSATQRQLAKNIQYF. CDR3 DNA: TGCAGTGCTACCCAACGACAGCTAGCCAAAAACATTCAGTACTTC. The rearrangement joins TRBV20-1 to TRBJ2-4; D is perhaps TRBD1 (5 bases). Germline V gene sequence: CDR1 DFQATT, CDR2 SNEGSKA (reference sequence). The CDR3 has 15 amino acids. V lost 4 bases to trimming and J lost 0 bases, with 13 bases between them.